These 21 T cell receptor beta chains came from one sample sequenced in a study of PD-1 blockade in classical Hodgkin lymphoma. All trial patients relapsed after autologous stem cell transplantation. TCRdb's table, derived via immunoSEQ multiplex PCR, lists solely in-frame clones and lacks some. This sample has fewer than 55,000 clones, with roughly 90% found just once. Material: peripheral blood mononuclear cells (PBMCs), obtained at baseline. All receptors come from a human donor with classical Hodgkin lymphoma.

The CDR3 sequence is CASSPPAVGPAYEQYF. The CDR3, as DNA: TGTGCCAGCTCACCACCGGCTGTGGGGCCGGCCTACGAGCAGTACTTC. J is TRBJ2-7 and V is TRBV18; possible D gene TRBD1, 5 bases. Between the trimmed V and J ends, which lost 0 bases and 2 bases, there was a span of 14 bases. Germline V CDR1 and CDR2: KGHSH, LQKENI. There are 16 residues in the CDR3.

The V and J genes are TRBV19 and TRBJ2-3, with 10 bases matching TRBD1. Germline V gene data show CDR1 as LNHDA and CDR2 as SQIVND (reference sequence). V shed 11 bases, J shed 4 bases, and the junction held 9 bases outside the gene matches. CDR3 length: 14 residues. This CDR3 reads CAVRDRGGADTQYF. For the CDR3, the DNA is TGTGCCGTCAGGGACAGGGGTGGGGCAGATACGCAGTATTTT.

This clone was counted only a few times. For the CDR3, the DNA is TGTGCCAGCAGTGCCAAACGAAACAGGGGATCTGAAGCTTTCTTT. It yields the protein CASSAKRNRGSEAFF. The chain couples TRBV6-1 to TRBJ1-1; 7 bases agree with TRBD1. The V gene's germline CDR1 is MNHNS and CDR2 SASEGT. The junction had 11 bases not matched to a gene; V was cut back by 4 bases and J by 6 bases. CDR3 size: 15 residues.

V usage is TRBV7-3 and J usage is TRBJ2-1, with D perhaps matching TRBD2 (5 bases). Deletions cut 2 bases from V and 2 bases from J, with 10 bases between. The CDR3 sequence is 15 residues long. Per germline, CDR1 SGHTA and CDR2 FQGTGA. CDR3 residues: CASSLGGSAYNEQFF. CDR3 coding DNA: TGTGCCAGCAGCTTAGGAGGATCCGCCTACAATGAGCAGTTCTTC.

J is TRBJ2-3 and V is TRBV27, with 8 bases that match TRBD2. Trimming cost V 5 bases and J 3 bases; bases outside gene matches: 4. Germline lookup yields CDR1 MNHEY and CDR2 SMNVEV (reference sequence). The length of the CDR3 is 14 residues. The CDR3 sequence: CASSPVAGTDTQYF. DNA for the CDR3: TGTGCCAGCAGTCCAGTAGCGGGAACAGATACGCAGTATTTT.

The chain employs TRBV5-1 and TRBJ2-5, with TRBD1 identical over 7 bases. The CDR3 totals 15 residues. Germline V gene data show CDR1 as SGHRS and CDR2 as YFSETQ. V dropped 5 bases and J dropped 4; count of bases not matched to a gene: 11. The CDR3 bases are TGCGCCAGCAGACCTAACCCACAGGGGAGAGAGACCCAGTACTTC. Protein sequence: CASRPNPQGRETQYF.

The chain carries TRBV6-1 and TRBJ2-3; D is unclear. The CDR3 has 15 amino acids. Germline V gives CDR1 MNHNS, CDR2 SASEGT. The V end was cut by 7 bases, the J end by 3 bases, with 17 bases between. The CDR3 DNA is TGTGCCAGCACCCAACAGCCATTGGCAACAGATACGCAGTATTTT. Its protein product is CASTQQPLATDTQYF.

The chain recombines TRBV6-1 with TRBJ2-3, with TRBD1 identical over 7 bases. CDR1 and CDR2 (germline): MNHNS, SASEGT. After removal of 6 bases from V and 3 bases from J, the junction contained 3 bases not matched to a gene. The CDR3 extends over 13 amino acids. The CDR3 DNA reads as TGTGCCAGCAGAGACAGGGTTACAGATACGCAGTATTTT. Encoded protein: CASRDRVTDTQYF.

This clone was seen only once. The gene calls are TRBV10-3 and TRBJ1-1, with TRBD1 matching 9 bases. After removal of 10 bases from V and 1 base from J, the junction contained 7 bases not matched to a gene. Germline V lookup: CDR1 ENHRY, CDR2 SYGVKD. The CDR3 has 14 residues. The CDR3 sequence: CATEQGATNTEAFF. In DNA form, the CDR3 reads TGTGCCACGGAACAGGGGGCGACGAACACTGAAGCTTTCTTT.

A note on this clone: One end of the junction fails to match germline, which may point to a read error. This chain joins TRBV27 and TRBJ2-7; unclear D gene. CDR1 is MNHEY, CDR2 SMNVEV, per germline (reference sequence). The CDR3 is 15 residues long. CDR3 sequence reads: CASSLIPSASCEQYF. DNA for the CDR3: TGTGCCAGCAGTTTGATCCCCAGCGCCTCCTGCGAGCAGTACTTC.

The gene calls are TRBV5-1 and TRBJ2-1; 9 bases are shared with TRBD2. Germline CDR1 and CDR2: SGHRS and YFSETQ. The V gene end was trimmed by 0 bases and the J gene end by 2 bases; junction bases not matched to a gene: 6. The CDR3 is 17 amino acids. DNA for the CDR3: TGCGCCAGCAGCTTGGGACCGGGACTAGCCGCCTACAATGAGCAGTTCTTC. Translation gives CASSLGPGLAAYNEQFF.

V usage is TRBV28 and J usage is TRBJ2-1; D is unclear. The CDR3 spans 13 residues. CDR1 is MDHEN, CDR2 SYDVKM, per germline. V lost 6 bases and J 4 bases, leaving 10 bases between the germline ends. CDR3 coding DNA: TGTGCCAGCAGGGGGTCTAGATACAATGAGCAGTTCTTC. It specifies CASRGSRYNEQFF.

V usage is TRBV2 and J usage is TRBJ1-1; D not certain. The CDR3 is 13 residues long. The V gene lost 4 bases and the J gene lost 1 base, with 7 bases spanning the gap. The V gene's germline CDR1 is SNHLY and CDR2 FYNNEI. The CDR3 spells CASSAIANTEAFF. The CDR3, as DNA: TGTGCCAGCAGTGCTATAGCGAACACTGAAGCTTTCTTT.

The CDR3 protein is CASSFGGSSYNEQFF. In DNA form, the CDR3 reads TGTGCCAGCAGCTTCGGGGGAAGCTCCTACAATGAGCAGTTCTTC. The V gene is TRBV7-3, the J gene TRBJ2-1, with D perhaps TRBD2 (6 bases). The CDR3 has 15 residues. The V and J ends lost 3 bases and 0 bases respectively, with 9 bases between them. Per the germline V gene, CDR1 is SGHTA and CDR2 is FQGTGA.

The V gene is TRBV7-8, the J gene TRBJ1-2, with D hard to call. Trimming left V 1 base short and J 0 bases short, with 6 bases between. Germline assignment: CDR1 SGHVS and CDR2 FQNEAQ. The CDR3 totals 14 residues. This chain's CDR3 is CASSLDSSNYGYTF. As DNA, the CDR3 is TGTGCCAGCAGCTTAGATAGCTCTAACTATGGCTACACCTTC. Full variable domain (missing parts from reference TRBV7-8 and TRBJ1-2): GAGVSQSPRYKVAKRGQDVALRCDPISGHVSLFWYQQALGQGPEFLTYFQNEAQLDKSGLPSDRFFAERPEGSVSTLKIQRTQQEDSAVYLCASSLDSSNYGYTFGSGTRLTVV.

V usage is TRBV27 and J usage is TRBJ2-3; D is possibly TRBD2 (5 bases). Germline values: CDR1 MNHEY, CDR2 SMNVEV (reference sequence). The CDR3 consists of 17 residues. Deletions cut 2 bases from V and 6 bases from J, with 21 bases between. The CDR3 DNA reads as TGTGCCAGCAGTTTAATCAAGCGGACCCTTAATGAGGATACGCAGTATTTT. It codes for CASSLIKRTLNEDTQYF.

This chain connects TRBV7-9 to TRBJ2-5; TRBD2 might be the D (5 bases). Per germline, CDR1 SEHNR and CDR2 FQNEAQ (reference sequence). This CDR3 is 13 amino acids long. Trimming removed 3 bases at V and 3 bases at J, with 8 bases between. This CDR3 is CASSLTIEETQYF. The CDR3 DNA reads as TGTGCCAGCAGCTTGACTATAGAAGAGACCCAGTACTTC. The complete variable domain, with remaining parts taken from reference TRBV7-9 and TRBJ2-5, reads DTGVSQNPRHKITKRGQNVTFRCDPISEHNRLYWYRQTLGQGPEFLTYFQNEAQLEKSRLLSDRFSAERPKGSFSTLEIQRTEQGDSAMYLCASSLTIEETQYFGPGTRLLVL.

DNA for the CDR3: TGTGCCAGCACGGGGGCGGTGACTGAAGCTTTCTTT. Protein sequence: CASTGAVTEAFF. This chain links TRBV7-8 with TRBJ1-1; a weak D match, TRBD1 (6 bases). Germline CDR1 reads SGHVS; CDR2 reads FQNEAQ. The CDR3 sequence is 12 residues long. V gave up 7 bases and J gave up 5 bases, with 11 bases separating them. Using reference TRBV7-8 and TRBJ1-1 for the parts outside the CDR3, the full variable domain is GAGVSQSPRYKVAKRGQDVALRCDPISGHVSLFWYQQALGQGPEFLTYFQNEAQLDKSGLPSDRFFAERPEGSVSTLKIQRTQQEDSAVYLCASTGAVTEAFFGQGTRLTVV.

The rearrangement links TRBV18 to TRBJ2-6, with 8 bases lining up with TRBD1. The CDR3 extends over 17 amino acids. The ends lost 2 bases at V and 4 bases at J; junction bases unmatched: 7. Germline V lookup: CDR1 KGHSH, CDR2 LQKENI. CDR3: CASSPVQGAAGANVLTF. CDR3 DNA sequence: TGTGCCAGCTCACCAGTCCAGGGGGCTGCCGGGGCCAACGTCCTGACTTTC.

The sample holds one count of this clone. V gene TRBV7-6 combines with J gene TRBJ2-1; 9 bases fit TRBD2. Per the germline V gene, CDR1 is SGHVS and CDR2 is FNYEAQ. CDR3 length: 13 amino acids. V dropped 1 base and J dropped 10; count of bases not matched to a gene: 2. The CDR3 sequence is CASSLVAGGEQFF. CDR3 in DNA: TGTGCCAGCAGCTTAGTGGCGGGGGGGGAGCAGTTCTTC.

The CDR3 region is CASSPGLAGDTDTQYF. The CDR3 DNA follows: TGTGCCAGCAGCCCGGGACTAGCGGGAGACACAGATACGCAGTATTTT. The chain employs TRBV5-8 and TRBJ2-3, with 14 bases identical to TRBD2. CDR3 length equals 16 residues. The germline gives CDR1 SGHTS, CDR2 YDEGEE. V lost 4 bases, J lost 2 bases, and 3 bases stayed unmatched.